Following are 25 T cell receptor beta chains from one sample sequenced in a study of cytomegalovirus exposure and HLA in healthy donors. The assay was immunoSEQ multiplex PCR, and TCRdb's table has in-frame clones only and misses some. The sample lists 55,000 to 65,000 clones, roughly 96% occurring once. The sequencing input was PBMCs. These receptors all come from a man in his late teens or twenties in good health and CMV-seronegative.

The chain joins TRBV5-1 to TRBJ2-5; TRBD2 aligns across 7 bases. The germline gives CDR1 SGHRS, CDR2 YFSETQ. J was trimmed by 3 bases and V by 2 bases; bases with no gene match: 4. The CDR3 contains 14 residues. The CDR3 sequence is CASSLLREKETQYF. The CDR3 nucleotides read TGCGCCAGCAGCTTATTGCGGGAGAAAGAGACCCAGTACTTC. The whole variable domain, remainder taken from reference TRBV5-1 and TRBJ2-5, is KAGVTQTPRYLIKTRGQQVTLSCSPISGHRSVSWYQQTPGQGLQFLFEYFSETQRNKGNFPGRFSGRQFSNSRSEMNVSTLELGDSALYLCASSLLREKETQYFGPGTRLLVL.

This clone was recorded once. The genes are TRBV12-2 and TRBJ1-1; the D call TRBD1 from the table was never checked on the DNA. TRBV12-2 is a recognized pseudogene. The CDR3 totals 17 residues. CDR3 in amino acids: CASRLDSSDRGPSEAFF. CDR3 sequence (DNA): TGTGCAAGTCGCTTAGATAGTAGCGACAGGGGGCCATCTGAAGCTTTCTTT.

The count of this clone is one. The rearrangement uses TRBV6-5 and TRBJ2-3; 7 nucleotides line up with TRBD2. The CDR3 spans 16 residues. CDR1 and CDR2 from the germline V gene are MNHEY and SVGAGI. V trimming: 0 bases; J trimming: 0 bases; junction bases outside the gene matches: 3. Written as DNA, the CDR3 is TGTGCCAGCAGTTACTCCCAGGGAGGGAGCACAGATACGCAGTATTTT. Translating it yields CASSYSQGGSTDTQYF.

The chain joins TRBV7-9 to TRBJ2-4, with D tentatively TRBD2 (6 bases). Between the trimmed V and J ends, which lost 5 bases and 5 bases, there was a span of 19 bases. Germline lookup yields CDR1 SEHNR and CDR2 FQNEAQ (reference sequence). The CDR3 totals 16 residues. The CDR3 nucleotides are TGTGCCAGCAGCCCGCGGGGCTCTCAAAGCCAAAACATTCAGTACTTC. Translated, it gives CASSPRGSQSQNIQYF.

This clone was recorded only once. DNA for the CDR3: TGTGCCAGCAGACCGGGACAGTCCAATGAAAAACTGTTTTTT. Its protein is CASRPGQSNEKLFF. The gene calls are TRBV7-9 and TRBJ1-4; TRBD1 matches 7 bases. J lost 5 bases, V lost 6 bases, and 6 bases had no gene match. The CDR3 length is 14 residues. Per germline, CDR1 SEHNR and CDR2 FQNEAQ (reference sequence). The whole variable domain, remainder taken from reference TRBV7-9 and TRBJ1-4, is DTGVSQNPRHKITKRGQNVTFRCDPISEHNRLYWYRQTLGQGPEFLTYFQNEAQLEKSRLLSDRFSAERPKGSFSTLEIQRTEQGDSAMYLCASRPGQSNEKLFFGSGTQLSVL.

The rearrangement links TRBV9 to TRBJ2-3; the match to TRBD2 covers 10 bases. Germline CDR1 is SGDLS and CDR2 is YYNGEE. This CDR3 has 15 residues. Trimming took 3 bases from V and 7 from J; bases not matched to a gene: 8. CDR3 loop: CASSASAGGTYTQYF. CDR3 bases: TGTGCCAGCAGCGCCTCAGCGGGAGGGACTTATACGCAGTATTTT.

This sequence joins TRBV7-8 and TRBJ2-1; D gene uncertain. From germline, CDR1 is SGHVS and CDR2 FQNEAQ. The V gene lost 5 bases and the J gene lost 4 bases, with 12 bases spanning the gap. The CDR3 length is 14 residues. The CDR3 sequence: CASSPSERYNEQFF. For the CDR3, the DNA is TGTGCCAGCAGCCCCTCCGAGAGATACAATGAGCAGTTCTTC.

V and J are TRBV11-2 and TRBJ2-1, with TRBD2 matching over 9 bases. The germline CDR1 and CDR2 sequences are SGHAT and FQNNGV. This CDR3 region has 17 residues. After removal of 2 bases from V and 4 bases from J, the junction contained 9 bases not matched to a gene. The CDR3 loop is CASSLRFQREAYNEQFF. The DNA for the CDR3 is TGTGCCAGCAGCTTAAGGTTTCAGCGGGAGGCTTACAATGAGCAGTTCTTC.

The genes are TRBV4-1 and TRBJ2-1, with TRBD1 matching 8 bases. CDR3 length: 15 residues. J was trimmed by 9 bases and V by 1 base; bases with no gene match: 8. CDR1 and CDR2 from the germline V gene are MGHRA and YSYEKL. CDR3 region: CASSQVADRVSEQFF. The CDR3 DNA reads TGCGCCAGCAGCCAAGTTGCGGACAGGGTCAGTGAGCAGTTCTTC.

The CDR3 region has the DNA TGTGCCAGTAGTATAGCACTTGTAAGGGACAGGGGAGGATACAATGAGCAGTTCTTC. Protein product: CASSIALVRDRGGYNEQFF. The chain employs TRBV19 and TRBJ2-1, with 10 bases aligning to TRBD1. CDR1 is LNHDA, CDR2 SQIVND, per germline (reference sequence). J was trimmed by 4 bases and V by 1 base; bases with no gene match: 13. The CDR3 is made up of 19 amino acids.

The chain recombines TRBV9 with TRBJ2-2, with D possibly matching TRBD1 (5 bases). The CDR3 totals 15 residues. Trimming removed 3 bases from V and 0 bases from J, with 9 bases in between. The germline V gene encodes CDR1 SGDLS and CDR2 YYNGEE. The CDR3 coding sequence is TGTGCCAGCAGCGCCTCAGGGTCGAACACCGGGGAGCTGTTTTTT. It is translated as CASSASGSNTGELFF.

The rearrangement joins TRBV5-1 to TRBJ2-7; TRBD1 agrees at 7 bases. V was pared by 0 bases and J by 5 bases, with 5 bases of the junction left unmatched. Germline V gene sequence: CDR1 SGHRS, CDR2 YFSETQ. The CDR3 has 14 residues. The CDR3: CASSLGQGLDEQYF. DNA for the CDR3: TGCGCCAGCAGCTTGGGACAGGGTCTGGACGAGCAGTACTTC.

The chain links TRBV6-5 to TRBJ2-7, with 8 bases fitting TRBD2. This CDR3 spans 15 amino acids. The germline gives CDR1 MNHEY, CDR2 SVGAGI. Losses at the gene ends were 4 bases for V and 1 base for J; bases not matched to a gene: 6. The CDR3 coding sequence is TGTGCCAGCAGTTTTACTAGCGGACCTTCCTACGAGCAGTACTTC. It specifies CASSFTSGPSYEQYF.

The chain recombines TRBV2 with TRBJ2-1, with 7 bases fitting TRBD2. The germline V gene has CDR1 SNHLY and CDR2 FYNNEI. The CDR3 is 15 amino acids. V shed 4 bases and J 1 base; nucleotides not matched to a gene: 4. The CDR3 sequence is CASSVLALSYNEQFF. The DNA for the CDR3 is TGTGCCAGCAGTGTACTAGCGCTTTCCTACAATGAGCAGTTCTTC.

The chain joins TRBV7-6 to TRBJ2-1, with TRBD2 matching over 11 bases. Trimming cost V 3 bases and J 6 bases; bases outside gene matches: 1. The CDR3 is 14 amino acids. Germline CDR1 SGHVS, CDR2 FNYEAQ. The CDR3 sequence: CASSFTSGSNEQFF. The DNA of the CDR3 is TGTGCCAGCAGCTTTACTAGCGGGAGCAATGAGCAGTTCTTC. Full variable domain (remainder filled in from reference TRBV7-6 and TRBJ2-1): GAGVSQSPRYKVTKRGQDVALRCDPISGHVSLYWYRQALGQGPEFLTYFNYEAQQDKSGLPNDRFSAERPEGSISTLTIQRTEQRDSAMYRCASSFTSGSNEQFFGPGTRLTVL.

The rearrangement links TRBV5-1 to TRBJ2-1; D perhaps matches TRBD1 (8 bases). Germline V CDR1 and CDR2: SGHRS, YFSETQ. This CDR3 contains 16 residues. The V end lost 0 bases, the J end lost 4 bases, and 14 bases lay between the germline ends. This CDR3 reads CASSLVGGTGYNEQFF. CDR3 nucleotides: TGCGCCAGCAGCTTGGTGGGGGGGACAGGATACAATGAGCAGTTCTTC.

The chain combines TRBV5-6 with TRBJ1-2; D is ambiguous. This CDR3 has 11 residues. V lost 2 bases and J 8 bases, leaving 7 bases between the germline ends. Germline V lookup: CDR1 SGHDT, CDR2 YYEEEE. CDR3: CASSLFGGYTF. The CDR3 DNA reads as TGTGCCAGCAGCTTATTCGGGGGCTACACCTTC. Together with reference TRBV5-6 and TRBJ1-2, the CDR3 gives the full variable domain: DAGVTQSPTHLIKTRGQQVTLRCSPKSGHDTVSWYQQALGQGPQFIFQYYEEEERQRGNFPDRFSGHQFPNYSSELNVNALLLGDSALYLCASSLFGGYTFGSGTRLTVV.

V usage is TRBV29-1 and J usage is TRBJ2-1; 8 bases map to TRBD1. The trim removed 7 bases at V and 0 bases at J, leaving 11 bases unmatched. CDR3 size: 16 residues. Per the germline V gene, CDR1 is SQVTM and CDR2 is ANQGSEA. The CDR3 region has the DNA TGCAGCGCCCCGGGTCAGGGGGCCCGCTCCTACAATGAGCAGTTCTTC. Translating gives CSAPGQGARSYNEQFF.

The CDR3 nucleotides read TGTGCCAGCAGTCCCACCCCAATAGGGGACTATGGCTACACCTTC. Translated, it gives CASSPTPIGDYGYTF. This rearrangement joins TRBV5-4 to TRBJ1-2, with D perhaps TRBD1 (5 bases). The CDR3 length is 15 residues. The germline V gene has CDR1 SGHNT and CDR2 YYREEE (reference sequence). V was shortened by 5 bases and J by 3 bases, with 17 bases between the two germline ends.

The chain employs TRBV28 and TRBJ2-7; TRBD2 aligns across 7 bases. V shed 7 bases, J shed 9 bases, and the junction held 15 bases outside the gene matches. CDR1 MDHEN and CDR2 SYDVKM come from the germline V gene. The CDR3 runs 14 residues. The CDR3 nucleotides read TGTGCCAGCACCCAACCGGATGCGGGGGAGGGGCAGTACTTC. Protein sequence: CASTQPDAGEGQYF.

The rearrangement links TRBV9 to TRBJ2-7, with TRBD2 identical over 9 bases. The CDR3 has 15 amino acids. The V gene's germline CDR1 is SGDLS and CDR2 YYNGEE. Trimming took 3 bases from V and 0 from J; bases not matched to a gene: 4. Here the CDR3 reads CASSALAGPSYEQYF. In DNA form, the CDR3 reads TGTGCCAGCAGCGCTCTAGCGGGGCCCTCCTACGAGCAGTACTTC.

The gene calls are TRBV6-5 and TRBJ2-2; tentative D call: TRBD1 (5 bases). The germline V and J ends were trimmed by 2 bases and 6 bases, with 7 bases remaining between them. Germline V gene sequence: CDR1 MNHEY, CDR2 SVGAGI. The CDR3 loop spans 13 amino acids. The CDR3 DNA reads as TGTGCCAGCAGTTACACAGGAGCCGGGGAGCTGTTTTTT. Encoded protein: CASSYTGAGELFF.

The CDR3 nucleotides are TGTGCCAGCAGCCCCGGGGATATCGGGGAGCAGTACTTC. Translating gives CASSPGDIGEQYF. This rearrangement joins TRBV7-9 to TRBJ2-7; D possibly corresponds to TRBD2 (5 bases). Germline V gene lookup returns CDR1 SEHNR and CDR2 FQNEAQ (reference sequence). This CDR3 spans 13 amino acids. The ends were cut back, 5 bases at V and 7 bases at J, with 15 bases in the middle.

This clone was detected once. The V and J genes are TRBV14 and TRBJ2-2; 10 bases map to TRBD1. V trimming: 6 bases; J trimming: 5 bases; junction bases outside the gene matches: 6. This CDR3 contains 15 residues. CDR1 SGHDN and CDR2 FVKESK come from the germline V gene. The CDR3 DNA follows: TGTGCCAGCAGTAGGGACAGGGGTCGGACCGGGGAGCTGTTTTTT. This sequence encodes CASSRDRGRTGELFF.

The chain is built from TRBV6-1 and TRBJ2-1; 9 positions match TRBD2. CDR3 length: 15 residues. Germline values: CDR1 MNHNS, CDR2 SASEGT. Trimming at V came to 8 bases and at J to 4 bases, leaving 9 bases not matched to a gene. CDR3 DNA: TGTGCCAGCGGCTCCGGGACTAGCCCTTACAATGAGCAGTTCTTC. It translates to CASGSGTSPYNEQFF.